This T cell receptor beta chain came from a study of blood T cell repertoires in COVID-19. The overall study: What the recovered Cohort 3 donors had was two negative PCRs, clearance, or symptom resolution.

In the study's own analysis: Estimates of nucleated cell counts were drawn from the amplification of reference gene primers. Clones were read by immunoSEQ multiplex PCR, and TCRdb kept only the in-frame ones, dropping some. Clone size and V and J calls were adopted from that table, with D and trimming inferred from the DNA. The table records roughly 340,000 clones, around 87% of them present only once. CDR3 length: 14 residues. Trimming removed 2 bases at V and 7 bases at J, with 12 bases between. Germline loops: CDR1 ENHRY, CDR2 SYGVKD. Cohort assignment relied on participant-reported clinical history.

The sequencing input was PBMCs or T cells enriched from blood (not recorded which). This TCR was recovered from a man between 35 and 55 years old in a cohort exposed to, infected with or recovered from COVID-19 (not recorded which). The chain recombines TRBV10-3 with TRBJ1-5; D might be TRBD1 (6 bases). The CDR3 coding sequence is TGTGCCATCAGTGAGAGCGGGGGCGGGCAGCCCCAGCATTTT. As protein: CAISESGGGQPQHF.